These 18 T cell receptor beta chains share one sample of origin, sequenced in a study of shared clonotypes between healthy human individuals (dated by TCRdb to between 2020 and 2021). Libraries were built with the immunoSEQ multiplex PCR assay. TCRdb mirrors the immuneACCESS table, restricted to in-frame sequences. Some clones are absent from its copies; in checked studies, under half trace to an unresolved V gene, and the reason for the others is unknown. The sample data list about 680,000 clones, and under 80% of these were observed just once. The top ten clones comprise more than 1.5% of the sample. The sequenced material came from memory CD4+ T cells sorted from blood. The sample's cell subset or site, from its label and the paper: CD45RA-negative fraction. These receptors came from a woman younger than 45 in good health.

The V and J genes are TRBV27 and TRBJ2-7; 13 bases fit TRBD2. In germline, CDR1 is MNHEY, CDR2 SMNVEV (reference sequence). The J segment lost 2 bases and the V segment lost 5 bases, leaving 6 bases of the junction unmatched. The CDR3 has 16 residues. The CDR3 sequence is CASSPGLAGDTYEQYF. The CDR3 DNA is TGTGCCAGCAGTCCCGGACTAGCGGGAGACACCTACGAGCAGTACTTC.

This clone has just a few counts. The chain carries TRBV7-9 and TRBJ1-1, with D possibly matching TRBD1 (5 bases). CDR3 length: 15 amino acids. Trimming stripped 5 bases from V and 4 bases from J, with 17 bases between. Germline CDR1 reads SEHNR; CDR2 reads FQNEAQ (reference sequence). This chain's CDR3 is CASSDPHGARTEAFF. The CDR3 DNA reads as TGTGCCAGCAGCGACCCCCACGGGGCGCGCACTGAAGCTTTCTTT.

The count of this clone is one. V is TRBV5-1 and J is TRBJ2-5, with D perhaps TRBD1 (6 bases). From germline, CDR1 is SGHRS and CDR2 YFSETQ. CDR3 size: 14 residues. Trimming pared 4 bases from V and 7 bases from J, leaving 17 bases between. The CDR3 DNA follows: TGCGCCAGCAGCCCACGGGACACCCGAGGGACCCAGTACTTC. The encoded protein is CASSPRDTRGTQYF.

V gene TRBV6-4 combines with J gene TRBJ2-1; 11 bases line up with TRBD1. The trim removed 5 bases at V and 12 bases at J, leaving 9 bases unmatched. Per germline, CDR1 MRHNA and CDR2 SNTAGT. The CDR3 sequence is 14 residues long. The CDR3 coding sequence is TGTGCCAGCAGTATCTCATCGGGACAGGGGGGGCAGTTCTTC. Residues: CASSISSGQGGQFF.

The chain links TRBV29-1 to TRBJ2-2; possibly TRBD2 for D (5 bases). Germline V gene sequence: CDR1 SQVTM, CDR2 ANQGSEA. The CDR3 is 15 residues long. Trimming removed 4 bases at V and 6 bases at J, with 18 bases between. The CDR3: CSVGGGRGTPGELFF. The CDR3 DNA follows: TGCAGCGTTGGAGGTGGACGGGGAACACCCGGGGAGCTGTTTTTT.

This clone was found a few times. The chain combines TRBV5-1 with TRBJ2-7; D is ambiguous. The germline V gene has CDR1 SGHRS and CDR2 YFSETQ. V was shortened by 0 bases and J by 0 bases, with 10 bases between the two germline ends. CDR3 length: 15 amino acids. CDR3 sequence: CASSLGTTVSYEQYF. The CDR3 bases are TGCGCCAGCAGCTTGGGGACGACGGTCTCCTACGAGCAGTACTTC. Variable domain in full (rest from reference TRBV5-1 and TRBJ2-7): KAGVTQTPRYLIKTRGQQVTLSCSPISGHRSVSWYQQTPGQGLQFLFEYFSETQRNKGNFPGRFSGRQFSNSRSEMNVSTLELGDSALYLCASSLGTTVSYEQYFGPGTRLTVT.

V usage is TRBV19 and J usage is TRBJ2-5, with a weak D call TRBD2 (5 bases). With the DNA end fitting TRBJ2-7 better, the J assignment may be wrong. Germline loops: CDR1 LNHDA, CDR2 SQIVND (reference sequence). The length of the CDR3 is 14 residues. The CDR3 here is CASSSYAGEYEQYF. The CDR3 coding sequence is TGTGCCAGTAGTTCTTACGCCGGGGAATACGAGCAGTACTTC.

This clone came up a few times. The chain recombines TRBV19 with TRBJ2-1, with 11 nucleotides matching TRBD2. Germline trimming cut 7 bases from V and 3 bases from J; bases unmatched to any gene: 5. In germline, CDR1 is LNHDA, CDR2 SQIVND (reference sequence). The length of the CDR3 is 15 residues. CDR3 nucleotide sequence: TGTGCCAGTATTCGGACTAGCGGGCACTACAATGAGCAGTTCTTC. This codes for CASIRTSGHYNEQFF. Looking up the rest from reference TRBV19 and TRBJ2-1 gives the full variable domain: DGGITQSPKYLFRKEGQNVTLSCEQNLNHDAMYWYRQDPGQGLRLIYYSQIVNDFQKGDIAEGYSVSREKKESFPLTVTSAQKNPTAFYLCASIRTSGHYNEQFFGPGTRLTVL.

V gene TRBV4-1 combines with J gene TRBJ2-3; 7 nucleotides match TRBD1. The ends lost 5 bases at V and 4 bases at J; junction bases unmatched: 3. This CDR3 is built from 13 residues. Germline lookup yields CDR1 MGHRA and CDR2 YSYEKL. CDR3 protein: CASSRQGPDTQYF. The CDR3, as DNA: TGCGCCAGCAGCAGACAGGGTCCAGATACGCAGTATTTT.

The rearrangement uses TRBV4-1 and TRBJ2-1; perhaps TRBD2 as D (5 bases). V was shortened by 4 bases and J by 2 bases, with 12 bases between the two germline ends. Germline V gene data show CDR1 as MGHRA and CDR2 as YSYEKL. The CDR3 runs to 15 residues. In DNA, the CDR3 is TGCGCCAGCAGCCCTCCTAGCCGCCCCTACAATGAGCAGTTCTTC. Translation: CASSPPSRPYNEQFF.

The rearrangement joins TRBV6-5 to TRBJ2-4; 10 bases match TRBD2. The junction had 7 bases not matched to a gene; V was cut back by 4 bases and J by 4 bases. This CDR3 spans 16 amino acids. Germline CDR1 MNHEY, CDR2 SVGAGI. For the CDR3, the DNA is TGTGCCAGCAGTTCAGGGACTAGCGAGGAGAAAAACATTCAGTACTTC. This encodes CASSSGTSEEKNIQYF.

This clone occurred a few times. The chain carries TRBV6-6 and TRBJ2-3; the D gene is possibly TRBD1 (6 bases). In germline, CDR1 is MNHNY, CDR2 SVGAGI (reference sequence). The CDR3 runs 14 residues. V lost 4 bases to trimming and J lost 3 bases, with 11 bases between them. DNA of the CDR3: TGTGCCAGCAGTTTTGACAGGAGGACAGATACGCAGTATTTT. It translates to CASSFDRRTDTQYF.

The rearrangement uses TRBV5-1 and TRBJ2-5; D is perhaps TRBD2 (5 bases). Germline CDR1 SGHRS, CDR2 YFSETQ. The CDR3 length is 15 residues. V lost 4 bases and J 5 bases, leaving 18 bases between the germline ends. The CDR3 protein is CASSVGDGPPETQYF. CDR3 DNA sequence: TGCGCCAGCAGCGTGGGAGATGGTCCCCCGGAGACCCAGTACTTC. Drawing the rest from reference TRBV5-1 and TRBJ2-5, the complete variable domain is KAGVTQTPRYLIKTRGQQVTLSCSPISGHRSVSWYQQTPGQGLQFLFEYFSETQRNKGNFPGRFSGRQFSNSRSEMNVSTLELGDSALYLCASSVGDGPPETQYFGPGTRLLVL.

The chain joins TRBV11-2 to TRBJ2-7; no clear D. Germline-derived CDR1 and CDR2 are SGHAT and FQNNGV. V lost 0 bases and J 5 bases, leaving 2 bases between the germline ends. This CDR3 contains 11 residues. The CDR3 reads CASSLDNEQYF. DNA for the CDR3: TGTGCCAGCAGCTTAGACAACGAGCAGTACTTC.

The chain joins TRBV25-1 to TRBJ2-1; D may be TRBD2 (6 bases). CDR1 and CDR2 from the germline V gene are MGHDK and SYGVNS. Trimming removed 5 bases at V and 4 bases at J, with 15 bases between. CDR3 size: 15 residues. The CDR3 loop reads CASSQSGAGYNEQFF. The CDR3 region has the DNA TGTGCCAGCAGTCAATCGGGAGCAGGATACAATGAGCAGTTCTTC.

V is TRBV28 and J is TRBJ1-1; D is uncertain. Trimming took off 2 bases at V and 6 bases at J, with 10 bases between the two ends. From germline, CDR1 is MDHEN and CDR2 SYDVKM. CDR3 length equals 13 residues. CDR3 sequence: CASSLGKVAEAFF. CDR3 bases: TGTGCCAGCAGTTTAGGAAAAGTCGCTGAAGCTTTCTTT.

The genes are TRBV6-9 and TRBJ2-7, with 7 bases that match TRBD1. CDR1 MNHGY and CDR2 SVAAGI come from the germline V gene. This CDR3 region has 17 residues. Losses at the gene ends were 0 bases for V and 5 bases for J; bases not matched to a gene: 13. CDR3 DNA: TGTGCCAGCAGTTATTCCTTCTCTGACAGGGTTTTGCACGAGCAGTACTTC. This codes for CASSYSFSDRVLHEQYF.

J is TRBJ2-5 and V is TRBV25-1, with 10 bases matching TRBD2. The J call could be wrong; TRBJ2-7 is a better fit for the DNA end. The germline CDR1 and CDR2 sequences are MGHDK and SYGVNS. CDR3 size: 15 residues. CDR3 DNA sequence: TGTGCCAGCAGCGATAGCGGGAGGAGCTCCTACGAGCAGTACTTC. Its protein is CASSDSGRSSYEQYF.